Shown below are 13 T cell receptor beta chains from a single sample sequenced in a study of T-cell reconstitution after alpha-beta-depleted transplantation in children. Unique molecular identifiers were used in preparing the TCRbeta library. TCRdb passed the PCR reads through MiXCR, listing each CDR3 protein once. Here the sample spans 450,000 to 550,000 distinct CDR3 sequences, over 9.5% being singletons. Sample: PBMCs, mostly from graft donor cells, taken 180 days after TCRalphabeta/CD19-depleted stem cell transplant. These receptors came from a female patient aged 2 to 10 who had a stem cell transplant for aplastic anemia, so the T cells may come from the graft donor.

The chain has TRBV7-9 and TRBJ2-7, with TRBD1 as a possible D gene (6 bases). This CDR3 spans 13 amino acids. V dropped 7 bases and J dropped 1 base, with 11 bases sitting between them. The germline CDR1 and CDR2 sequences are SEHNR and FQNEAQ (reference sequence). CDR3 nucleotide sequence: TGTGCCAGCAATCGGGACATTTCCTACGAGCAGTACTTC. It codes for CASNRDISYEQYF.

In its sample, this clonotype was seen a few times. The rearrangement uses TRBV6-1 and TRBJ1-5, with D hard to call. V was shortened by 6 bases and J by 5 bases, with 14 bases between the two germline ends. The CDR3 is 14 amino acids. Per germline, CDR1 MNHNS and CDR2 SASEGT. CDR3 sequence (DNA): TGTGCCAGCAGGTGGGGAGGCGGATATCAGCCCCAGCATTTT. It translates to CASRWGGGYQPQHF.

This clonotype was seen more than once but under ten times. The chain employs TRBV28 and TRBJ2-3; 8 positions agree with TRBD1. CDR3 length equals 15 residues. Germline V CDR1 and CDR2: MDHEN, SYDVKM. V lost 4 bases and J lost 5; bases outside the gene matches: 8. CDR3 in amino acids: CASSSVRGQVDTQYF. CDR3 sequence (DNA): TGTGCCAGCAGTTCGGTCAGGGGGCAAGTAGATACGCAGTATTTT.

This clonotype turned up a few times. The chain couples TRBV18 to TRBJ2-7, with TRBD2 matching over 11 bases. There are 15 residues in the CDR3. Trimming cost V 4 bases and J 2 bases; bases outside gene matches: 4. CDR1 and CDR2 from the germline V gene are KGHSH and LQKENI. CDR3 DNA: TGTGCCAGCTCACTACGGACTAGCGGGCCCTACGAGCAGTACGTC. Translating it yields CASSLRTSGPYEQYV.

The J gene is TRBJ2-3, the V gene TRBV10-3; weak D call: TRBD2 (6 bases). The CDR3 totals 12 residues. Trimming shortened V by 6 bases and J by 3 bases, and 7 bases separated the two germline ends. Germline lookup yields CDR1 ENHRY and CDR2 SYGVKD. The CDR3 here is CAIRGGTDTQYF. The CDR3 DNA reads TGTGCCATCAGGGGGGGAACAGATACGCAGTATTTT.

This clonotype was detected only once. The CDR3 DNA is TGTGCCAGCAGCTTAGCGGGAGGGCCATCCTACGAGCAGTACTTC. Protein sequence: CASSLAGGPSYEQYF. This chain uses TRBV28 with TRBJ2-7; 11 positions match TRBD2. After removal of 6 bases from V and 1 base from J, the junction contained 5 bases not matched to a gene. Germline V gene lookup returns CDR1 MDHEN and CDR2 SYDVKM. The length of the CDR3 is 15 residues.

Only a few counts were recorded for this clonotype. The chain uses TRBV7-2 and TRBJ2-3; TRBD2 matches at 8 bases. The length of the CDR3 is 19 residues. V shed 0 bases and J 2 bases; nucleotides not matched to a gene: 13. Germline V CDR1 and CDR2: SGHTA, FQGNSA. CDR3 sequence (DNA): TGTGCCAGCAGCTTAGCTATGCTAGCGGGCTCGGGGGACACAGATACGCAGTATTTT. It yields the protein CASSLAMLAGSGDTDTQYF.

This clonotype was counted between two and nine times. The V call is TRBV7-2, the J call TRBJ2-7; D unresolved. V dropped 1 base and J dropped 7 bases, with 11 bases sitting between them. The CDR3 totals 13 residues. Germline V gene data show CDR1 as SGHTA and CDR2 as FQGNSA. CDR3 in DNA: TGTGCCAGCAGCTTAGATCCCGCCTTAGAGCAGTACGTC. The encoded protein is CASSLDPALEQYV.

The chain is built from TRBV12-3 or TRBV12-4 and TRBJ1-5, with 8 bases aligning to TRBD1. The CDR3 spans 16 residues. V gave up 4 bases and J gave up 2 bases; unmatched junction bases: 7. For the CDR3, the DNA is TGTGCCAGCAGTTACCGTCCGGGACAGGGCAATCAGCCCCAGCATTTT. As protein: CASSYRPGQGNQPQHF.

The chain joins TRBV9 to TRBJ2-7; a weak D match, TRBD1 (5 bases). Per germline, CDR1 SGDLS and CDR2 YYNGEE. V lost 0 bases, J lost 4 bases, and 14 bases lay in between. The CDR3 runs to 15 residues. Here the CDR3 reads CASSVGPGSPYEQYV. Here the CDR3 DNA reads TGTGCCAGCAGCGTAGGGCCAGGGTCCCCGTACGAGCAGTACGTC.

This CDR3 is CASSLEGLANTGELFF. DNA for the CDR3: TGTGCCAGCAGTTTAGAGGGACTAGCGAACACCGGGGAGCTGTTTTTT. This chain links TRBV12-3 or TRBV12-4 with TRBJ2-2, with 8 bases that match TRBD2. V lost 1 base and J lost 0; bases outside the gene matches: 1. CDR3 size: 16 residues.

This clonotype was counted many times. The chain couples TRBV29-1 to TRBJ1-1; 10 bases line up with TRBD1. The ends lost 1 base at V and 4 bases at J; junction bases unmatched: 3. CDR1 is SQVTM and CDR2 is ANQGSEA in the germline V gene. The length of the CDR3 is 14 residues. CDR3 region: CSVEVTGGFTEAFF. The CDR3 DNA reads TGCAGCGTTGAAGTGACAGGGGGCTTCACTGAAGCTTTCTTT.

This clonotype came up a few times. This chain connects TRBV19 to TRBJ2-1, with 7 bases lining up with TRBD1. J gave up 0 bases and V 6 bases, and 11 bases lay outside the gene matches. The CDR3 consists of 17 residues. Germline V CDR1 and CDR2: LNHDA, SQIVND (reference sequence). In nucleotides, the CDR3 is TGTGCCAGTAGCCCTAGCCGAGACAGGGTCTCCTACAATGAGCAGTTCTTC. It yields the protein CASSPSRDRVSYNEQFF.